The 11 T cell receptor beta chains reported below all come from one sample, sequenced in a study of T-cell reconstitution after alpha-beta-depleted transplantation in children. Unique molecular identifiers tagged the TCRbeta library. Via MiXCR, TCRdb re-called the PCR reads, giving one row per CDR3 protein. The sample lists some 350,000 distinct CDR3 sequences, 10% to 13% seen once, with approximately 2.3% in the top ten. The sequences come from PBMCs from the stem cell graft donor, collected from the stem cell graft. All receptors come from a human donor who donated a stem cell graft to a child with acute lymphoblastic leukemia.

This clonotype was found a few times. J is TRBJ1-3 and V is TRBV7-8, with a tentative D call TRBD1 (5 bases). Between the trimmed V and J ends, which lost 6 bases and 0 bases, there was a span of 12 bases. Germline V lookup: CDR1 SGHVS, CDR2 FQNEAQ. The CDR3 length is 15 residues. CDR3 residues: CASSLQAISGNTIYF. DNA of the CDR3: TGTGCCAGCAGTTTACAGGCCATCTCTGGAAACACCATATATTTT.

The chain couples TRBV19 to TRBJ2-7, with 7 positions matching TRBD1. Germline lookup yields CDR1 LNHDA and CDR2 SQIVND (reference sequence). The trim removed 5 bases at V and 3 bases at J, leaving 10 bases unmatched. This CDR3 is 15 amino acids long. CDR3 bases: TGTGCCAGTAGTGCCAGTACAGGGGACCTCTACGAGCAGTACTTC. Translated: CASSASTGDLYEQYF.

A note on this clonotype: This may be a read error, as it is one base from a much larger clone. The chain couples TRBV5-1 to TRBJ1-1; D not certain. The CDR3 length is 15 residues. Germline V gene data show CDR1 as SGHRS and CDR2 as YFSETQ. This chain's CDR3 is CASNGVDAANNEAFF. As DNA, the CDR3 is TGCGCCAGCAATGGAGTGGACGCGGCGAACAATGAAGCTTTCTTT.

This clonotype was detected only a few times. This chain connects TRBV12-5 to TRBJ1-1, with 11 nucleotides matching TRBD1. After removal of 5 bases from V and 5 bases from J, the junction contained 10 bases not matched to a gene. Germline V CDR1 and CDR2: LGHNT, FRNRAP. The CDR3 totals 16 residues. The CDR3 loop is CASGVDRGRGMTEAFF. CDR3 nucleotide sequence: TGTGCTAGTGGTGTGGACAGGGGGCGCGGTATGACTGAAGCTTTCTTT.

The genes are TRBV2 and TRBJ2-2; D perhaps matches TRBD1 (5 bases). V was pared by 4 bases and J by 4 bases, with 10 bases between. Germline-derived CDR1 and CDR2 are SNHLY and FYNNEI. This CDR3 contains 14 residues. The CDR3 nucleotides read TGTGCCAGCAGTGGCAGGGATTCCACCGGGGAGCTGTTTTTT. This encodes CASSGRDSTGELFF.

This clonotype was seen only a few times. V gene TRBV7-9 combines with J gene TRBJ2-3; D might be TRBD2 (6 bases). V gave up 2 bases and J gave up 4 bases, with 10 bases separating them. Germline loops: CDR1 SEHNR, CDR2 FQNEAQ (reference sequence). The CDR3 consists of 14 residues. Here the CDR3 DNA reads TGTGCCAGCAGCTTAAGGTGGGGGGCAGATACGCAGTATTTT. Residues: CASSLRWGADTQYF.

The V call is TRBV27, the J call TRBJ2-7; TRBD2 aligns across 10 bases. Per the germline V gene, CDR1 is MNHEY and CDR2 is SMNVEV (reference sequence). The CDR3 contains 15 residues. J gave up 5 bases and V 6 bases, and 10 bases lay outside the gene matches. The CDR3 loop is CASSPGLAFPNEQYF. The CDR3 DNA sequence: TGTGCCAGCAGCCCGGGACTAGCGTTTCCCAACGAGCAGTACTTC.

The chain links TRBV15 to TRBJ2-5; D not resolved. Germline CDR1 and CDR2: LNHNV and YYDKDF (reference sequence). The CDR3 covers 12 residues. Trimming pared 1 base from V and 4 bases from J, leaving 4 bases between. CDR3 residues: CATSRGPETQYF. The CDR3 DNA reads as TGTGCCACCAGCAGAGGCCCAGAGACCCAGTACTTC.

This rearrangement joins TRBV6-5 to TRBJ2-6; no clear D. Germline V gene lookup returns CDR1 MNHEY and CDR2 SVGAGI. Trimming removed 2 bases from V and 2 bases from J, with 7 bases in between. The CDR3 is 15 residues long. Here the CDR3 reads CASSYQVTGANVLTF. CDR3 nucleotide sequence: TGTGCCAGCAGTTACCAAGTAACTGGGGCCAACGTCCTGACTTTC.

This clonotype occurred a few times. CDR3 protein: CSGYSGTNEQYF. The CDR3 DNA sequence: TGCAGCGGCTACAGCGGGACCAACGAGCAGTACTTC. This sequence joins TRBV29-1 and TRBJ2-7, with 7 bases identical to TRBD2. With V trimmed by 7 bases and J by 5 bases, 8 bases remained unmatched. CDR1 and CDR2 from the germline V gene are SQVTM and ANQGSEA. The CDR3 sequence is 12 residues long.

This clonotype was counted only a few times. The gene calls are TRBV29-1 and TRBJ2-1, with TRBD1 as a possible D gene (5 bases). CDR1 and CDR2 (germline): SQVTM, ANQGSEA. This CDR3 is 14 amino acids long. The V gene lost 4 bases and the J gene lost 2 bases, with 12 bases spanning the gap. The CDR3 DNA reads as TGCAGCGTTGTTAGCCAGGGAACCTACAATGAGCAGTTCTTC. This codes for CSVVSQGTYNEQFF.